This T cell receptor (beta chain) originates from a study of blood T cell repertoires in COVID-19. Background on the study: The United States, Italy and Spain supplied acute and convalescent COVID-19 samples. T cells, B-cell-depleted T cells, or PBMCs provided the cDNA or gDNA that served as material.

The CDR3 runs to 13 residues. Trimming pared 3 bases from V and 4 bases from J, leaving 11 bases between. The germline CDR1 and CDR2 sequences are SGHRS and YFSETQ. Per the original methods: Amplification of reference gene primers was used by the study to estimate nucleated cell counts. The assay was immunoSEQ multiplex PCR, and TCRdb's table has in-frame clones only and misses some. V and J calls and clone size are those listed in that table; D and trimming were worked out from the DNA. Here the sample spans some 150,000 clones, roughly 86% being singletons. V usage is TRBV5-1 and J usage is TRBJ2-7; D is unclear. This TCR derives from a man aged 35 to 55 who had recovered from COVID-19. The material sequenced was peripheral blood. The CDR3 coding sequence is TGCGCCAGCAGCTCTCCCGCAGGATACGAGCAGTACTTC. Its protein product is CASSSPAGYEQYF.